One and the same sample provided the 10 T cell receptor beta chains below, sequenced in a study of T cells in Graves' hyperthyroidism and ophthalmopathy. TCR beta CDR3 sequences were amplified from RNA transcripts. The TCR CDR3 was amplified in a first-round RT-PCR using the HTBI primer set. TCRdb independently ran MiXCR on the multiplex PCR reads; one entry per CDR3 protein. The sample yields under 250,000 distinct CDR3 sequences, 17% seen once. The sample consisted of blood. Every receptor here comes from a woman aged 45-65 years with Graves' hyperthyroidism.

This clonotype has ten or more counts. Here the CDR3 DNA reads TGTGCCAGCTCACCTGTCCGGGCGGGAGATACGCAGTATTTT. Translating gives CASSPVRAGDTQYF. The V gene is TRBV18, the J gene TRBJ2-3, with a possible D match to TRBD2 (5 bases). CDR3 size: 14 residues. V was cut by 3 bases and J by 5 bases, with 12 bases left in between. In germline, CDR1 is KGHSH, CDR2 LQKENI. Filled out from reference TRBV18 and TRBJ2-3, the complete variable domain reads NAGVMQNPRHLVRRRGQEARLRCSPMKGHSHVYWYRQLPEEGLKFMVYLQKENIIDESGMPKERFSAEFPKEGPSILRIQQVVRGDSAAYFCASSPVRAGDTQYFGPGTRLTVL.

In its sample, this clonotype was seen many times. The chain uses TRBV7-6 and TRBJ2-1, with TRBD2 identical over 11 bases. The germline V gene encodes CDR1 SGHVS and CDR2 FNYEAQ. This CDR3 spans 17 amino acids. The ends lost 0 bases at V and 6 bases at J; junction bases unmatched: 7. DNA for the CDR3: TGTGCCAGCAGCTTAGCGGTCTGGACTAGCGGGTCCAATGAGCAGTTCTTC. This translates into CASSLAVWTSGSNEQFF.

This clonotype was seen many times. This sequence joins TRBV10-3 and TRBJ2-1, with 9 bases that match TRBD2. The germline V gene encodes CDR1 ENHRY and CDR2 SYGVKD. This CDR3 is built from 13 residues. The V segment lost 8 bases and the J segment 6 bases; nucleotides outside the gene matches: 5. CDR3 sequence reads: CAIPLAGINEQFF. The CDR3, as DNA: TGTGCCATCCCCCTAGCGGGGATCAATGAGCAGTTCTTC.

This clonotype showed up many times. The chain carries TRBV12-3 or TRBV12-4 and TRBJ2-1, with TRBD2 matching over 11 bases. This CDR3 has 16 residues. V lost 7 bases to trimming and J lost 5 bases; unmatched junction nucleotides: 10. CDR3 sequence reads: CASTSFGTSGNNEQFF. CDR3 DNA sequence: TGTGCCAGCACCTCCTTCGGGACTAGCGGAAACAATGAGCAGTTCTTC.

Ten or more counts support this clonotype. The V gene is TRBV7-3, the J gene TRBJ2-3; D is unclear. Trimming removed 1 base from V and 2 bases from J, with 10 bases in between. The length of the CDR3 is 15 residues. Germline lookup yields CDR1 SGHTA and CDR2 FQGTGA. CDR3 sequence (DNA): TGTGCCAGCAGCTTAAACCGACCGCACACAGATACGCAGTATTTT. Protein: CASSLNRPHTDTQYF. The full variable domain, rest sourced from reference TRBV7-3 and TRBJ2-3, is GAGVSQTPSNKVTEKGKYVELRCDPISGHTALYWYRQSLGQGPEFLIYFQGTGAADDSGLPNDRFFAVRPEGSVSTLKIQRTERGDSAVYLCASSLNRPHTDTQYFGPGTRLTVL.

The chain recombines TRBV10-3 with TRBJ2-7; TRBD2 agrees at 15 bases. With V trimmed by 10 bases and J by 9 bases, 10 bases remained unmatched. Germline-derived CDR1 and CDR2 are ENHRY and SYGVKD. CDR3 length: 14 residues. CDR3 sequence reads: CASTGLAGGSGQYF. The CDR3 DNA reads TGTGCCAGCACGGGACTAGCGGGAGGTTCGGGGCAGTACTTC.

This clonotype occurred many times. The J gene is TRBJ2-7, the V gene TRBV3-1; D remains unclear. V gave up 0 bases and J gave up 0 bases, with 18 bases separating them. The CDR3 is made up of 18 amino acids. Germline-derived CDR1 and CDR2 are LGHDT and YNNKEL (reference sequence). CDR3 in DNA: TGTGCCAGCAGCCAAGACGATCTTCCTGCTGAGCGCTCCTACGAGCAGTACTTC. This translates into CASSQDDLPAERSYEQYF.

In DNA form, the CDR3 reads TGTGCCATCAGTGAGTCGAGCGACTCACTGGACAATGAGCAGTTCTTC. This codes for CAISESSDSLDNEQFF. This sequence joins TRBV10-3 and TRBJ2-1; D is uncertain. Germline V gene data show CDR1 as ENHRY and CDR2 as SYGVKD. The ends were cut back, 0 bases at V and 5 bases at J, with 14 bases in the middle. This CDR3 region has 16 residues.

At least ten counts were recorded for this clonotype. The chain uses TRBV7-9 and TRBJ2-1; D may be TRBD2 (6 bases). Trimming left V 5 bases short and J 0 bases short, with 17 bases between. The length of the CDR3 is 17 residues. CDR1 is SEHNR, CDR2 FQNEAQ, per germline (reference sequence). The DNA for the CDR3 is TGTGCCAGCAGCGACACGACTAGACCTCACTCCTACAATGAGCAGTTCTTC. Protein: CASSDTTRPHSYNEQFF.

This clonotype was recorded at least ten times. CDR3 nucleotide sequence: TGTGCCAGCAGCCCTACCGGGGGAACCACTGAAGCTTTCTTT. As protein: CASSPTGGTTEAFF. The chain uses TRBV27 and TRBJ1-1, with TRBD1 as a possible D gene (5 bases). CDR1 is MNHEY, CDR2 SMNVEV, per germline (reference sequence). CDR3 length: 14 amino acids. V was clipped by 6 bases and J by 4 bases, with 15 bases between them.